This T cell receptor beta chain emerged from a study of cytomegalovirus exposure and HLA in healthy donors. Remarks on this clone: The antigen remains unidentified.

Assay used: immunoSEQ multiplex PCR; TCRdb lists only in-frame clones, some missing. The sample has 200,000 to 300,000 clones; about 90% are singletons. Study-level findings and limits: Confirmation in vitro established that a few CMV-associated chains were specific for CMV antigens. Subsequent analysis showed first-cohort TCR clusters tending to co-occur in 120 validation repertoires. The study put some 160 TCR beta chains on its list as cytomegalovirus-associated.

V lost 0 bases and J 6 bases, leaving 12 bases between the germline ends. Germline V CDR1 and CDR2: SGHNT, YENEEA. This CDR3 is 15 amino acids long. The sequenced material came from PBMCs. The sequence was obtained from a man in his late teens or twenties in good health and CMV-seropositive. This rearrangement joins TRBV11-3 to TRBJ2-1; tentatively, D is TRBD2 (5 bases). Written as DNA, the CDR3 is TGTGCCAGCAGCTTAGAGGCCATCGGAGGCAATGAGCAGTTCTTC. Encoded protein: CASSLEAIGGNEQFF.